This TCR beta chain was retrieved from a study of T cells in Graves' hyperthyroidism and ophthalmopathy. Patients counted as stable if ophthalmopathy did not develop within 18 months. Orbital computed tomography, thyroid ultrasound, serum thyroxine and TRAb, and clinical symptoms together informed the diagnoses. RNA transcripts were the template for amplifying TCR beta CDR3 regions. A first-round RT-PCR of the TCR CDR3 used the HTBI primer set. TCRdb independently ran MiXCR on the multiplex PCR reads; one entry per CDR3 protein. The sample holds 400,000 to 600,000 distinct CDR3 sequences; about a fifth are singletons and the top ten take more than 25%. Germline lookup yields CDR1 SGHTA and CDR2 FQGTGA. Between the trimmed V and J ends, which lost 6 bases and 2 bases, there was a span of 14 bases. The CDR3 is 14 amino acids. With respect to this clonotype: Antigen specificity is unknown.

Findings and caveats of the study: Blood also held most thyroid clonotypes expanded beyond 0.001.

This clonotype was sampled from a man aged 18 to 35 with Graves' hyperthyroidism. The chain links TRBV7-3 to TRBJ2-7, with D tentatively TRBD1 (6 bases). The source material was blood. The CDR3 sequence is CASSKQGPPYEQYF. The CDR3 nucleotides read TGTGCCAGCAGTAAACAGGGCCCTCCCTACGAGCAGTACTTC.